One and the same sample provided the 30 T cell receptor beta chains below, sequenced in a study of early T cells in non-severe SARS-CoV-2 infection. TCRdb re-called the 5' RACE reads through MiXCR, storing one row per CDR3 protein. The sample carries about 52,000 distinct CDR3 sequences, approximately 8% recorded once. The source material was whole blood. Receptors were obtained from an adult who was a healthcare worker with PCR-confirmed SARS-CoV-2 infection or an uninfected control (not recorded which).

This sequence joins TRBV7-2 and TRBJ2-1; 7 bases map to TRBD2. Germline V gives CDR1 SGHTA, CDR2 FQGNSA. V was pared by 3 bases and J by 3 bases, with 2 bases of the junction left unmatched. The CDR3 extends over 14 amino acids. The CDR3 reads CASSFSGHYNEQFF. DNA for the CDR3: TGTGCCAGCAGCTTTAGCGGGCACTACAATGAGCAGTTCTTC.

This clonotype was counted at least ten times. The chain employs TRBV3-1 and TRBJ1-2; the D is unclear. From germline, CDR1 is LGHDT and CDR2 YNNKEL (reference sequence). V gave up 4 bases and J gave up 8 bases, with 14 bases separating them. The CDR3 runs to 13 residues. Written as DNA, the CDR3 is TGTGCCAGCAGCCTTGGACCTGATCAGGGCTACACCTTC. Its protein product is CASSLGPDQGYTF.

This clonotype was seen many times. This chain links TRBV7-9 with TRBJ1-1; the D gene is possibly TRBD1 (5 bases). The V end was cut by 3 bases, the J end by 6 bases, with 14 bases between. This CDR3 comprises 14 residues. CDR1 SEHNR and CDR2 FQNEAQ come from the germline V gene (reference sequence). The CDR3 loop reads CASSFAGWDSEAFF. CDR3 nucleotides: TGTGCCAGCAGCTTCGCGGGTTGGGACTCTGAAGCTTTCTTT.

This sequence joins TRBV7-9 and TRBJ2-3; 12 bases are shared with TRBD1. CDR1 SEHNR and CDR2 FQNEAQ come from the germline V gene (reference sequence). Trimming removed 6 bases from V and 2 bases from J; junction bases left unmatched: 3. The CDR3 spans 15 residues. The CDR3 bases are TGTGCCAGCAGTGGGACAGGGGGCCTCACAGATACGCAGTATTTT. It codes for CASSGTGGLTDTQYF.

The chain employs TRBV29-1 and TRBJ1-2; D is possibly TRBD1 (6 bases). V lost 4 bases to trimming and J lost 6 bases, with 9 bases between them. This CDR3 spans 11 amino acids. The germline CDR1 and CDR2 sequences are SQVTM and ANQGSEA. The CDR3 coding sequence is TGCAGCGTTGCGGAGGGGGATGGCTACACCTTC. It encodes CSVAEGDGYTF.

This chain links TRBV25-1 with TRBJ1-5; D is ambiguous. V lost 2 bases, J lost 4 bases, and 3 bases lay in between. There are 12 residues in the CDR3. In germline, CDR1 is MGHDK, CDR2 SYGVNS. The CDR3 region has the DNA TGTGCCAGCAGTGAAGGGAATCAGCCCCAGCATTTT. This encodes CASSEGNQPQHF.

This clonotype was seen repeatedly, ten times or more. V gene TRBV3-1 combines with J gene TRBJ2-1, with D possibly TRBD1 on 5 matching bases. Trimming removed 1 base at V and 6 bases at J, with 7 bases between. Germline V gives CDR1 LGHDT, CDR2 YNNKEL (reference sequence). The CDR3 runs to 13 residues. The CDR3, as DNA: TGTGCCAGCAGCCAAGCAGGGTTCAATGAGCAGTTCTTC. It encodes CASSQAGFNEQFF.

This clonotype was seen a handful of times. The rearrangement links TRBV28 to TRBJ2-7, with 7 bases identical to TRBD1. The germline V gene has CDR1 MDHEN and CDR2 SYDVKM. The CDR3 sequence is 16 residues long. V lost 3 bases, J lost 9 bases, and 17 bases stayed unmatched. The CDR3 DNA follows: TGTGCCAGCAGTTTGGGTAGACAGGGATCTGAATGGGGGCAGTACTTC. This translates into CASSLGRQGSEWGQYF.

This clonotype was counted at least ten times. The V gene is TRBV6-1, the J gene TRBJ1-3, with D maybe TRBD1 (5 bases). Trimming took off 3 bases at V and 5 bases at J, with 11 bases between the two ends. This CDR3 comprises 14 residues. In germline, CDR1 is MNHNS, CDR2 SASEGT. CDR3 residues: CASSDQGPRNTIYF. CDR3 nucleotide sequence: TGTGCCAGCAGTGATCAGGGTCCTAGAAACACCATATATTTT.

This chain uses TRBV20-1 with TRBJ1-6; 9 nucleotides line up with TRBD1. Unmatched junction bases numbered 5, after V lost 1 base and J lost 7 bases. This CDR3 has 15 amino acids. CDR1 is DFQATT and CDR2 is SNEGSKA in the germline V gene (reference sequence). CDR3 sequence reads: CSARGTGGANSPLHF. The CDR3 region has the DNA TGCAGTGCTAGAGGTACAGGGGGCGCGAATTCACCCCTCCACTTT.

Only a few counts were recorded for this clonotype. This chain joins TRBV7-3 and TRBJ2-7; 9 positions agree with TRBD1. Germline V gene data show CDR1 as SGHTA and CDR2 as FQGTGA. J lost 4 bases, V lost 0 bases, and 4 bases had no gene match. The length of the CDR3 is 15 residues. Written as DNA, the CDR3 is TGTGCCAGCAGCTTAACGCCGGGACAGGGTTACGAGCAGTACTTC. Its protein is CASSLTPGQGYEQYF.

In its sample, this clonotype was seen many times. The chain employs TRBV7-8 and TRBJ1-2; 11 bases match TRBD1. The CDR3 covers 16 residues. The ends lost 0 bases at V and 7 bases at J; junction bases unmatched: 7. The germline CDR1 and CDR2 sequences are SGHVS and FQNEAQ. The CDR3 reads CASSLANGQGASGYTF. DNA for the CDR3: TGTGCCAGCAGCTTAGCGAACGGACAGGGGGCTTCTGGCTACACCTTC.

This clonotype has just a few counts. The chain recombines TRBV29-1 with TRBJ2-2, with a possible D match to TRBD1 (5 bases). Germline assignment: CDR1 SQVTM and CDR2 ANQGSEA. The CDR3 is 16 amino acids. Trimming stripped 3 bases from V and 4 bases from J, with 18 bases between. This CDR3 reads CSVELDLDSSTGELFF. The CDR3 DNA sequence: TGCAGCGTTGAGCTCGACCTCGACAGTTCCACCGGGGAGCTGTTTTTT.

The chain combines TRBV11-2 with TRBJ2-7, with D tentatively TRBD1 (6 bases). CDR1 and CDR2 (germline): SGHAT, FQNNGV. V lost 5 bases, J lost 5 bases, and 22 bases lay in between. This CDR3 has 16 residues. The CDR3 protein is CASSPGHPRRSNEQYF. The CDR3 DNA reads as TGTGCCAGCAGCCCGGGACACCCGAGGAGATCGAACGAGCAGTACTTC.

This clonotype was counted between two and nine times. The chain recombines TRBV30 with TRBJ2-2; perhaps TRBD1 as D (6 bases). CDR1 and CDR2 from the germline V gene are GTSNPN and SVGIG (reference sequence). Between the trimmed V and J ends, which lost 5 bases and 4 bases, there was a span of 14 bases. This CDR3 has 14 amino acids. The CDR3 protein is CAWDGQHLTGELFF. In nucleotides, the CDR3 is TGTGCCTGGGACGGACAGCACCTCACCGGGGAGCTGTTTTTT. Looking up the rest from reference TRBV30 and TRBJ2-2 gives the full variable domain: SQTIHQWPATLVQPVGSPLSLECTVEGTSNPNLYWYRQAAGRGLQLLFYSVGIGQISSEVPQNLSASRPQDRQFILSSKKLLLSDSGFYLCAWDGQHLTGELFFGEGSRLTVL.

This clonotype was seen only a few times. The chain combines TRBV4-1 with TRBJ1-5, with D possibly being TRBD1 (5 bases). The CDR3 contains 17 residues. V lost 1 base to trimming and J lost 2 bases, with 15 bases between them. CDR1 is MGHRA, CDR2 YSYEKL, per germline. The CDR3 reads CASSQVGAGMGNQPQHF. In DNA, the CDR3 is TGCGCCAGCAGCCAAGTTGGGGCCGGAATGGGCAATCAGCCCCAGCATTTT.

The chain joins TRBV18 to TRBJ2-5, with unresolved D. The CDR3 contains 14 residues. Per the germline V gene, CDR1 is KGHSH and CDR2 is LQKENI. With 1 base removed from V and 3 bases from J, the gap between germline ends came to 9 bases. The CDR3 loop is CASSPQGPEETQYF. The CDR3, as DNA: TGTGCCAGCTCACCACAGGGCCCCGAAGAGACCCAGTACTTC.

This clonotype has a handful of counts. The chain is built from TRBV6-6 and TRBJ1-1; 8 bases agree with TRBD1. With V trimmed by 10 bases and J by 5 bases, 6 bases remained unmatched. The CDR3 spans 12 residues. The germline CDR1 and CDR2 sequences are MNHNY and SVGAGI (reference sequence). The CDR3 coding sequence is TGTGCCACCCAGACAGGGGATACTGAAGCTTTCTTT. Translated: CATQTGDTEAFF.

This clonotype has a count of ten or more. The J gene is TRBJ2-7, the V gene TRBV20-1; weak D call: TRBD1 (6 bases). The germline V gene has CDR1 DFQATT and CDR2 SNEGSKA (reference sequence). CDR3 size: 14 residues. Trimming pared 7 bases from V and 4 bases from J, leaving 20 bases between. CDR3 DNA: TGCAGTGGACCCCCGGGACATCTCTTGTACGAGCAGTACTTC. Amino acids: CSGPPGHLLYEQYF.

This clonotype was counted at least ten times. The rearrangement joins TRBV7-8 to TRBJ2-3; tentatively, D is TRBD2 (5 bases). CDR1 SGHVS and CDR2 FQNEAQ come from the germline V gene. The CDR3 has 14 amino acids. V was pared by 6 bases and J by 0 bases, with 10 bases between. This CDR3 is CASSRGASTDTQYF. As DNA, the CDR3 is TGTGCCAGCAGTCGGGGTGCTAGCACAGATACGCAGTATTTT.

This clonotype was found many times. V usage is TRBV4-2 and J usage is TRBJ1-1; D gene unclear. The CDR3 consists of 14 residues. V lost 0 bases and J 3 bases, leaving 8 bases between the germline ends. Germline CDR1 LGHNA, CDR2 YNFKEQ. In DNA, the CDR3 is TGTGCCAGCAGCCAAGATGTCCGGGACACTGAAGCTTTCTTT. Its protein product is CASSQDVRDTEAFF.

This clonotype has a count of ten or more. The rearrangement joins TRBV11-2 to TRBJ1-1; D might be TRBD1 (6 bases). Germline loops: CDR1 SGHAT, CDR2 FQNNGV. This CDR3 is 16 amino acids long. Trimming pared 5 bases from V and 3 bases from J, leaving 19 bases between. The chain's CDR3 is CASSQPWTVGDTEAFF. CDR3 DNA: TGTGCCAGCAGCCAGCCGTGGACAGTGGGGGACACTGAAGCTTTCTTT.

J is TRBJ2-3 and V is TRBV6-6; 12 positions match TRBD1. Per germline, CDR1 MNHNY and CDR2 SVGAGI (reference sequence). This CDR3 is 15 amino acids long. The V and J ends lost 5 bases and 4 bases, in that order; junction bases with no gene match: 4. CDR3 coding DNA: TGTGCCAGCAGTACCGGGACAGGGGGCCCAGATACGCAGTATTTT. Protein sequence: CASSTGTGGPDTQYF.

This clonotype appeared a few times. The chain carries TRBV5-4 and TRBJ1-4; no definite D call. CDR3 length: 13 amino acids. Germline V gene data show CDR1 as SGHNT and CDR2 as YYREEE (reference sequence). Trimming shortened V by 4 bases and J by 7 bases, and 11 bases separated the two germline ends. The CDR3 sequence is CASSEKDAEKLFF. The CDR3 DNA sequence: TGTGCCAGCAGCGAAAAGGACGCTGAAAAACTGTTTTTT.

The chain combines TRBV5-1 with TRBJ2-1; D gene ambiguous. The V and J ends lost 5 bases and 2 bases respectively, with 5 bases between them. The V gene's germline CDR1 is SGHRS and CDR2 YFSETQ. The CDR3 runs 12 residues. The DNA of the CDR3 is TGCGCCAGCAGAAATCCCTACAATGAGCAGTTCTTC. This codes for CASRNPYNEQFF.

This clonotype was seen more than once but under ten times. The chain employs TRBV5-6 and TRBJ2-1; 12 bases map to TRBD2. Germline V gene sequence: CDR1 SGHDT, CDR2 YYEEEE. This CDR3 has 17 residues. The V and J ends lost 0 bases and 5 bases, in that order; junction bases with no gene match: 6. As DNA, the CDR3 is TGTGCCAGCAGCTTGGAGTCTAGCGGGGGGGCCGACAATGAGCAGTTCTTC. It translates to CASSLESSGGADNEQFF.

This clonotype was detected ten times or more. The V call is TRBV5-1, the J call TRBJ2-7, with D possibly being TRBD1 or TRBD2 (5 bases each). The CDR3 loop spans 13 amino acids. Deletions cut 4 bases from V and 8 bases from J, with 16 bases between. The V gene's germline CDR1 is SGHRS and CDR2 YFSETQ. The CDR3, as DNA: TGCGCCAGCAGCCCGGGGACCGTAAGCCAGCAGTACTTC. Protein sequence: CASSPGTVSQQYF. The full variable domain, its missing parts supplied by reference TRBV5-1 and TRBJ2-7, is KAGVTQTPRYLIKTRGQQVTLSCSPISGHRSVSWYQQTPGQGLQFLFEYFSETQRNKGNFPGRFSGRQFSNSRSEMNVSTLELGDSALYLCASSPGTVSQQYFGPGTRLTVT.

This clonotype was seen a handful of times. V and J are TRBV19 and TRBJ2-5, with D uncertain. The CDR3 runs 12 residues. Germline V gene sequence: CDR1 LNHDA, CDR2 SQIVND (reference sequence). Trimming shortened V by 6 bases and J by 5 bases, and 10 bases separated the two germline ends. The DNA for the CDR3 is TGTGCCAGTAGCGCCTCCGACGAGACCCAGTACTTC. This encodes CASSASDETQYF. Based on the CDR3 plus reference TRBV19 and TRBJ2-5, the full variable domain is DGGITQSPKYLFRKEGQNVTLSCEQNLNHDAMYWYRQDPGQGLRLIYYSQIVNDFQKGDIAEGYSVSREKKESFPLTVTSAQKNPTAFYLCASSASDETQYFGPGTRLLVL.

This sequence joins TRBV2 and TRBJ1-6; D gene unclear. The CDR3 spans 14 residues. Trimming took off 3 bases at V and 7 bases at J, with 10 bases between the two ends. The germline V gene encodes CDR1 SNHLY and CDR2 FYNNEI. The CDR3 bases are TGTGCCAGCAGTGAGGGAACGTCGAATTCACCCCTCCACTTT. It specifies CASSEGTSNSPLHF.

The chain links TRBV28 to TRBJ1-2; D is ambiguous. This CDR3 contains 14 residues. The V end lost 5 bases, the J end lost 7 bases, and 17 bases lay between the germline ends. Germline CDR1 and CDR2: MDHEN and SYDVKM. The DNA of the CDR3 is TGTGCCAGCAGTCCACTGTGGGGAGCGGGTGGCTACACCTTC. It is translated as CASSPLWGAGGYTF.